The clone carrying this TCR beta chain was picked up one time. As yet, its antigen is unknown. The data belong to a study of shared clonotypes between healthy human individuals. Overall study context: Each donor's CD8 memory used one plate, CD8 naive two, each CD4 subset three.

Study-level findings and limits: Shared clonotypes: about 4.6% naive CD4, 3.5% to 4% naive CD8, 2% to 2.5% memory CD4, under 0.45% memory CD8.

Profiled with immunoSEQ multiplex PCR; TCRdb holds only in-frame clones, not every one. The sample records approximately 500,000 clones, approximately 95% being singletons. The CDR3 is 14 amino acids. Trimming cost V 5 bases and J 1 base, with 11 bases left between them. The germline CDR1 and CDR2 sequences are LNHDA and SQIVND (reference sequence). The authors divided CD4+ cells into CD45RA+ naive and CD45RA-negative memory subsets. The receptor comes from a woman aged 25 to 39 in good health. Sequencing used naive CD4+ T cells sorted from blood. Subset meaning: CD45RA+ positively selected. The chain employs TRBV19 and TRBJ1-1, with a weak D call TRBD1 (6 bases). CDR3 sequence: CASSPMDRNTEAFF. CDR3 bases: TGTGCCAGTAGTCCAATGGACAGGAACACTGAAGCTTTCTTT.